The clone carrying this TCR beta chain was recorded many times. At one of its ends the junction is not consistent with the germline gene, which may arise from a read error. Amplifying from RNA transcripts, the study obtained TCR beta CDR3 regions. Second-round multiplex PCR came after a first-round RT-PCR that employed HTBI primers. TCRdb independently ran MiXCR on the multiplex PCR reads; one entry per CDR3 protein. The sample yields fewer than 600,000 distinct CDR3 sequences, around 14% seen once. These data belong to a study of Graves' ophthalmopathy and Graves' hyperthyroidism. The wider study: Pretreatment peripheral blood was obtained at initial diagnosis.

The CDR3 is made up of 15 amino acids. Germline V gene data show CDR1 as LNHNV and CDR2 as YYDKDF (reference sequence). The receptor was isolated from a woman aged 30 to 39 with Graves' ophthalmopathy. Sequenced input: blood. This chain joins TRBV15 and TRBJ2-7; D is unclear. The CDR3 spells CATSRDGVGSSEQYF. The CDR3 coding sequence is TGTGCCACCAGCAGAGATGGTGTAGGCTCCTCCGAGCAGTACTTC.